This T cell receptor (beta chain) stems from a study of graft-versus-host responses after intestinal transplantation. Note on this clone: The antigen remains undetermined.

Clones were read by immunoSEQ multiplex PCR, and TCRdb kept only the in-frame ones, dropping some. The data show over 45,000 clones, approximately 95% seen once. Study-wide points: Individuals who had graft-donor T cell macrochimerism had allografts that showed high graft-versus-host to host-versus-graft clonal ratios. The marrow of recipients harbored GvH clones, and ileum or blood showed some of them first.

Sequenced here: PBMCs, sampled 750 to 800 days after a first intestinal transplant, on the day of a second. The source is a human patient who received an intestinal transplant, so some T cells may come from the graft donor.

Here the CDR3 DNA reads TGCAGTGCTGGACTAGCGGAGACCCAGTACTTC. It codes for CSAGLAETQYF. The V and J genes are TRBV20-1 and TRBJ2-5; TRBD2 matches at 9 bases. CDR1 is DFQATT, CDR2 SNEGSKA, per germline (reference sequence). This CDR3 is 11 amino acids long. V trimming: 5 bases; J trimming: 5 bases; junction bases outside the gene matches: 0.